This T cell receptor beta chain was captured in a study of CD8+CD57+ T cells in acquired aplastic anemia. Across the study: The average for DNA from sorted CD4+ and CD8+ cells was roughly 3 ug. Some 11 million reads, on average, were obtained for CD4+ cells from healthy donors. Findings and caveats of the study: CD8+ Simpson's diversity did not differ significantly between patients and controls.

Per the germline V gene, CDR1 is MNHEY and CDR2 is SVGEGT. There are 15 residues in the CDR3. The J segment lost 0 bases and the V segment lost 4 bases, leaving 4 bases of the junction unmatched. It was genomic DNA that served as the template for profiling TCR beta VDJ and CDR3. MiXCR, run by TCRdb on the reads, gives a single entry per CDR3 protein. This table holds about 180,000 distinct CDR3 sequences, about 47% found once. Concerning this clonotype: Antigen specificity is unknown.

The sequence derives from a human donor in good health. Source material: sorted CD4+, CD8+, or CD8+CD57+ T cells (not recorded which) from PBMCs. The gene calls are TRBV6-2 or TRBV6-3 and TRBJ2-7; 9 bases fit TRBD2. The CDR3 sequence is CASSLSGRPSYEQYF. CDR3 coding DNA: TGTGCCAGCAGTTTAAGCGGGAGGCCCTCCTACGAGCAGTACTTC.